This T cell receptor (beta chain) stems from a study of CD4 T cells in relation to SARS-CoV-2 and coronaviruses. At the level of the study: PBMCs were cultured with antigen for 10 days before TCR beta sequencing. Median patient age was approximately 38 years, spanning 21 to 72 years. The study, taken as a whole, reports: Approximately 65% of donors had memory CD4+ clonotypes crossrecognizing SARS-CoV-2 and common cold coronavirus spike.

Comment on this clone: Its antigen remains unidentified.

The table came from immunoSEQ multiplex PCR; TCRdb's copy has only in-frame clones and leaves some out. Of fewer than 45,000 clones listed, 75% to 90% are singletons. Trimming at V came to 3 bases and at J to 8 bases, leaving 6 bases not matched to a gene. Germline CDR1 SGHTA, CDR2 FQGTGA. The CDR3 spans 14 residues. The sequenced sample was naive CD4+ T cells from PBMCs, cultured in vitro. As for subset: naive CD4+ T cells isolated by negative enrichment. This sequence joins TRBV7-3 and TRBJ2-1; 8 nucleotides agree with TRBD2. This sequence was found in an adult with COVID-19. CDR3 DNA sequence: TGTGCCAGCAGCTTCGCTAGCGGGTCCGATGAGCAGTTCTTC. This gives the protein CASSFASGSDEQFF.